Listed below are T cell receptor beta chains from one sample, sequenced in a study of CD8+ T cells in alopecia areata. Profiling relied on immunoSEQ multiplex PCR, and the TCRdb table lists in-frame clones only, not all of them. The data show about 140,000 clones, approximately 50% seen once. Sequencing used CD4+ T cells sorted from blood, obtained at week 0. All receptors come from a human donor with alopecia areata. Each CDR3 is given with its conserved first and last residue. The order of the fields is V gene, clone size, J gene, D gene, CDR3 DNA, CDR3 protein. A D gene is named only where the DNA matches it firmly. Where a row states a size, it is once, few, many or the class of an expanded clone; other rows omit it.

V: TRBV29-1
size: -
J: TRBJ2-1
D: -
DNA: TGCAGCGTTGAAGGGGCACAGCGAACTAACAATGAGCAGTTCTTC
CDR3: CSVEGAQRTNNEQFF

V: TRBV7-9
size: -
J: TRBJ2-1
D: TRBD2
DNA: TGTGCCAGCAGCTTACCGGGACTAGCGGGCAACAATGAGCAGTTCTTC
CDR3: CASSLPGLAGNNEQFF

V: TRBV4-3
size: -
J: TRBJ2-3
D: -
DNA: TGCGCCAGCAGCCAAGTCGGTTCCGGGTTTGGCACAGATACGCAGTATTTT
CDR3: CASSQVGSGFGTDTQYF

V: TRBV7-9
size: -
J: TRBJ2-1
D: -
DNA: TGTGCCAGCAGCTTAGTCGCGGTGGTGCACAATGAGCAGTTCTTC
CDR3: CASSLVAVVHNEQFF

V: TRBV30
size: -
J: TRBJ2-4
D: -
DNA: TGTGCCTGGAGGGAGTTTGCCAAAAACATTCAGTACTTC
CDR3: CAWREFAKNIQYF

V: TRBV7-2
size: -
J: TRBJ2-5
D: -
DNA: TGTGCCAGCAGCTTGGGGACCACGGGCCAAGAGACCCAGTACTTC
CDR3: CASSLGTTGQETQYF

V: TRBV5-1
size: -
J: TRBJ2-7
D: TRBD2
DNA: TGCGCCAGCAGCTTGTCTAGCGGGAGCACCTACGAGCAGTACTTC
CDR3: CASSLSSGSTYEQYF

V: TRBV9
size: -
J: TRBJ2-1
D: -
DNA: TGTGCCAGCAGCGGACCAGGGCAATTGAATGAGCAGTTCTTC
CDR3: CASSGPGQLNEQFF

V: TRBV18
size: -
J: TRBJ2-2
D: -
DNA: TGTGCCAGCTCACCACCCGACCAGGGGAGTACCGGGGAGCTGTTTTTT
CDR3: CASSPPDQGSTGELFF

V: TRBV5-1
size: -
J: TRBJ2-7
D: TRBD1
DNA: TGCGCCAGCAGCTCAGCCGGGACAGGGGTGTTCGAGCAGTACTTC
CDR3: CASSSAGTGVFEQYF

V: TRBV29-1
size: -
J: TRBJ2-7
D: TRBD1
DNA: TGCAGCGTAGGGACAGGGGATTCCTACGAGCAGTACTTC
CDR3: CSVGTGDSYEQYF

V: TRBV29-1
size: few
J: TRBJ1-2
D: -
DNA: TGCAGCGTTGTGTTGCGGGGCGACTATGGCTACACCTTC
CDR3: CSVVLRGDYGYTF

V: TRBV7-9
size: -
J: TRBJ2-7
D: TRBD1
DNA: TGTGCCATCACCCGGTACAGGGGGAGCGGCGAGCAGTACTTC
CDR3: CAITRYRGSGEQYF

V: TRBV6-1
size: -
J: TRBJ2-5
D: -
DNA: TGTGCCAGCAGTGAAGTCGAGGTGTACTTC
CDR3: CASSEVEVYF

V: TRBV29-1
size: once
J: TRBJ2-3
D: TRBD2
DNA: TGCAGCTCAAAACCTAGGCTAGCGGAATCCACAGATACGCAGTATTTT
CDR3: CSSKPRLAESTDTQYF

V: TRBV25-1
size: once
J: TRBJ2-5
D: -
DNA: TGTGCCAGCACCGGGAGAAGAGAGACCCAGTACTTC
CDR3: CASTGRRETQYF

V: TRBV2
size: -
J: TRBJ1-2
D: -
DNA: TGTGCCAGCAGTCTAAAACCGGGTTCCCACGTCGGGGGCTACACCTTC
CDR3: CASSLKPGSHVGGYTF

V: TRBV2
size: -
J: TRBJ1-2
D: TRBD1
DNA: TGTGCCAGCAGCCCGGGTCAGGGGGCTTATGGCTACACCTTC
CDR3: CASSPGQGAYGYTF

V: TRBV6-5
size: -
J: TRBJ2-3
D: -
DNA: TGTGCCAGCAGTTATAGTAGCGGTTTAAGCACAGATACGCAGTATTTT
CDR3: CASSYSSGLSTDTQYF

V: TRBV5-4
size: -
J: TRBJ1-2
D: -
DNA: TGTGCCAGCAGCTTGAAAAGTGGACAACGGGTCGGGGGCTACACCTTC
CDR3: CASSLKSGQRVGGYTF

V: TRBV29-1
size: few
J: TRBJ2-7
D: TRBD1
DNA: TGCAGCGCCCACAGGGGGCCAGCGAACGAGCAGTACTTC
CDR3: CSAHRGPANEQYF

V: TRBV10-3
size: many
J: TRBJ2-3
D: -
DNA: TGTGCCACCCGGGGCCGCACCACTCCAGATACGCAGTATTTT
CDR3: CATRGRTTPDTQYF

V: TRBV7-8
size: -
J: TRBJ2-3
D: -
DNA: TGTGCCAGCAGCTTCTTCCCAGATACGCAGTATTTT
CDR3: CASSFFPDTQYF

V: TRBV27
size: -
J: TRBJ2-4
D: TRBD1
DNA: TGTGCCAGCAGCCCTAGACAGGGGGTGAACATTCAGTACTTC
CDR3: CASSPRQGVNIQYF

V: TRBV5-6
size: -
J: TRBJ1-1
D: -
DNA: TGTGCCAGCAGCTTCGGAAAGGGTAGCGCTGAAGCTTTCTTT
CDR3: CASSFGKGSAEAFF

V: TRBV28
size: -
J: TRBJ2-7
D: TRBD2
DNA: TGTGCCAGTAGCGGGCCCACCTACGGGCAGTACTTC
CDR3: CASSGPTYGQYF

V: TRBV25-1
size: -
J: TRBJ2-3
D: -
DNA: TGTGCCAGCAGCCGAGGAAGCACAGATACGCAGTATTTT
CDR3: CASSRGSTDTQYF

V: TRBV19
size: -
J: TRBJ1-5
D: TRBD1
DNA: TGTGCCAGCGTCCGGGACAGGGATGGTCAGCCCCAGCATTTT
CDR3: CASVRDRDGQPQHF

V: TRBV29-1
size: -
J: TRBJ2-7
D: -
DNA: TGCAGCGTTGATGGGGGGCTAGCTACCTACGAGCAGTACTTC
CDR3: CSVDGGLATYEQYF

V: TRBV30
size: -
J: TRBJ1-2
D: -
DNA: TGTGCCTCACGGACGGGCCGCGATGGCTACACCTTC
CDR3: CASRTGRDGYTF

V: TRBV2
size: few
J: TRBJ1-2
D: -
DNA: TGTGCCAGCACCCCGCAACATGACTATGGCTACACCTTC
CDR3: CASTPQHDYGYTF

V: TRBV30
size: few
J: TRBJ2-2
D: -
DNA: TGTGCCTGGAGTGGGGCGGGGACCGGGGAGCTGTTTTTT
CDR3: CAWSGAGTGELFF

V: TRBV6-5
size: -
J: TRBJ2-5
D: -
DNA: TGTGCCAGCAGTTACTCGAGGGCCGAGACCCAGTACTTC
CDR3: CASSYSRAETQYF

V: TRBV30
size: once
J: TRBJ2-1
D: TRBD2
DNA: TGTGCCTGGATGCCGGGACTAGCGGGAGTTCGTGAGCAGTTCTTC
CDR3: CAWMPGLAGVREQFF

V: TRBV10-3
size: -
J: TRBJ2-3
D: -
DNA: TGTGCCATCAGTGAGAGCCAGGCGGGAGATACGCAGTATTTT
CDR3: CAISESQAGDTQYF

V: TRBV5-1
size: -
J: TRBJ2-3
D: -
DNA: TGCGCCAGCAGCTTCGGCGGCGCCTCTAGCACAGATACGCAGTATTTT
CDR3: CASSFGGASSTDTQYF

V: TRBV4-1
size: -
J: TRBJ1-5
D: -
DNA: TGCGCCAGCAGCCAAGTGGGAGGAGGAGGCAATCAGCCCCAGCATTTT
CDR3: CASSQVGGGGNQPQHF